The 15 T cell receptor beta chains presented below share a single source sample, sequenced in a study of cytomegalovirus exposure and HLA in healthy donors (dated by TCRdb to about 2017). Libraries came from the immunoSEQ multiplex PCR assay. This is the immuneACCESS table as TCRdb keeps it, with only in-frame sequences that have V and J called. A part of the clones is gone; compared with another copy, unresolved V genes explain less than half, and the rest is unexplained. The table for this sample lists approximately 130,000 clones; 70% to 90% of them were counted only once. The ten largest clones take up 1.5% to 2% of the sample. The sample comprised PBMCs. Receptor source: a woman in her late teens or twenties in good health and CMV-seronegative.

This sequence joins TRBV6-1 and TRBJ2-7, with D possibly matching TRBD1 (5 bases). V was trimmed by 1 base and J by 13 bases, leaving 11 bases between them. The CDR3 has 11 amino acids. Germline V gene data show CDR1 as MNHNS and CDR2 as SASEGT. The DNA for the CDR3 is TGTGCCAGCAGTGAAGGGGGCAGCCTCTACTTC. It encodes CASSEGGSLYF.

V gene TRBV6-5 combines with J gene TRBJ1-1; D might be TRBD1 (6 bases). The CDR3 sequence is 15 residues long. Per the germline V gene, CDR1 is MNHEY and CDR2 is SVGAGI. V lost 3 bases and J 6 bases, leaving 17 bases between the germline ends. The CDR3 loop reads CASSYGLGGFAEAFF. CDR3 DNA sequence: TGTGCCAGCAGTTATGGGTTAGGGGGATTCGCTGAAGCTTTCTTT.

V and J are TRBV11-2 and TRBJ2-1, with D uncertain. Trimming shortened V by 5 bases and J by 10 bases, and 12 bases separated the two germline ends. The CDR3 sequence is 12 residues long. CDR1 is SGHAT, CDR2 FQNNGV, per germline. The CDR3 nucleotides are TGTGCCAGCAGCCTTAGTTATCAAGAGCAGTTCTTC. Amino acid sequence: CASSLSYQEQFF.

V usage is TRBV19 and J usage is TRBJ1-4, with 8 nucleotides matching TRBD1. With 6 bases clipped from V and 4 bases from J, the junction kept 4 bases outside the gene matches. This CDR3 has 14 residues. Per the germline V gene, CDR1 is LNHDA and CDR2 is SQIVND (reference sequence). CDR3 sequence: CASRSGTGNEKLFF. The CDR3 DNA follows: TGTGCCAGTAGATCCGGGACAGGTAATGAAAAACTGTTTTTT.

The CDR3 DNA follows: TGTGCCAGCAGCGTAGGTCCGGGACTAGCGGGAGGATACGAGCAGTACTTC. Translation gives CASSVGPGLAGGYEQYF. This chain uses TRBV9 with TRBJ2-7, with 15 positions matching TRBD2. Germline V gives CDR1 SGDLS, CDR2 YYNGEE. The CDR3 has 17 residues. V lost 0 bases and J lost 4; bases outside the gene matches: 5.

CDR3 in DNA: TGTGCCAGCAGCCTAAAGGCAGGTATGAGGGCCGGCTACACCTTC. This codes for CASSLKAGMRAGYTF. V usage is TRBV5-4 and J usage is TRBJ1-2; D is undetermined. V lost 4 bases and J lost 8, with 21 bases in between. There are 15 residues in the CDR3. Germline-derived CDR1 and CDR2 are SGHNT and YYREEE (reference sequence).

The CDR3 sequence: CASSLAPGLAGEETQYF. In nucleotides, the CDR3 is TGTGCCAGCAGTTTGGCCCCAGGGCTAGCGGGGGAAGAGACCCAGTACTTC. The chain has TRBV28 and TRBJ2-5; 10 bases align to TRBD2. The CDR3 consists of 17 residues. Germline CDR1 MDHEN, CDR2 SYDVKM. Germline trimming cut 3 bases from V and 3 bases from J; bases unmatched to any gene: 10. Combining the CDR3 with reference TRBV28 and TRBJ2-5 gives the whole variable domain DVKVTQSSRYLVKRTGEKVFLECVQDMDHENMFWYRQDPGLGLRLIYFSYDVKMKEKGDIPEGYSVSREKKERFSLILESASTNQTSMYLCASSLAPGLAGEETQYFGPGTRLLVL.

The chain recombines TRBV2 with TRBJ2-7, with D unclear. Deletions cut 3 bases from V and 6 bases from J, with 9 bases between. This CDR3 is 12 amino acids long. CDR1 is SNHLY and CDR2 is FYNNEI in the germline V gene. The DNA for the CDR3 is TGTGCCAGCAGTGATATGTCCCCCGAGCAGTACTTC. Translating it yields CASSDMSPEQYF.

The chain employs TRBV4-1 and TRBJ1-1, with 9 bases identical to TRBD1. The ends lost 6 bases at V and 6 bases at J; junction bases unmatched: 8. This CDR3 is 14 amino acids long. The germline gives CDR1 MGHRA, CDR2 YSYEKL. The CDR3 loop reads CASREGQGSAEAFF. The CDR3 DNA follows: TGCGCCAGCAGAGAGGGACAGGGTAGCGCTGAAGCTTTCTTT.

The J gene is TRBJ2-5, the V gene TRBV9; D possibly corresponds to TRBD1 (5 bases). The ends were cut back, 3 bases at V and 5 bases at J, with 11 bases in the middle. There are 13 residues in the CDR3. Germline values: CDR1 SGDLS, CDR2 YYNGEE. CDR3 sequence reads: CASSATPGETQYF. The CDR3 DNA is TGTGCCAGCAGCGCAACTCCAGGGGAGACCCAGTACTTC. The full variable domain, its missing parts supplied by reference TRBV9 and TRBJ2-5, is DSGVTQTPKHLITATGQRVTLRCSPRSGDLSVYWYQQSLDQGLQFLIQYYNGEERAKGNILERFSAQQFPDLHSELNLSSLELGDSALYFCASSATPGETQYFGPGTRLLVL.

The rearrangement uses TRBV9 and TRBJ1-5; TRBD1 might be the D (5 bases). CDR1 SGDLS and CDR2 YYNGEE come from the germline V gene. Trimming left V 4 bases short and J 3 bases short, with 11 bases between. The CDR3 covers 14 residues. CDR3: CASSPGHPNQPQHF. The CDR3 DNA reads as TGTGCCAGCAGCCCTGGACACCCCAATCAGCCCCAGCATTTT. The full variable domain, with the rest looked up from reference TRBV9 and TRBJ1-5, is DSGVTQTPKHLITATGQRVTLRCSPRSGDLSVYWYQQSLDQGLQFLIQYYNGEERAKGNILERFSAQQFPDLHSELNLSSLELGDSALYFCASSPGHPNQPQHFGDGTRLSIL.

The rearrangement uses TRBV2 and TRBJ2-7; 7 nucleotides agree with TRBD1. The CDR3 is 15 residues long. Losses at the gene ends were 6 bases for V and 1 base for J; bases not matched to a gene: 9. From germline, CDR1 is SNHLY and CDR2 FYNNEI. The CDR3 sequence is CASRGDRDRSYEQYF. The CDR3 nucleotides read TGTGCCAGCAGAGGAGACCGGGACAGATCCTACGAGCAGTACTTC.

The chain recombines TRBV30 with TRBJ2-7, with 9 bases aligning to TRBD1. The CDR3 is 13 amino acids. V dropped 2 bases and J dropped 9; count of bases not matched to a gene: 8. CDR1 is GTSNPN, CDR2 SVGIG, per germline (reference sequence). CDR3 region: CAWSSLQGAMQYF. The CDR3 DNA follows: TGTGCCTGGAGTTCGCTACAGGGGGCGATGCAGTACTTC.

The chain is built from TRBV10-2 and TRBJ2-7; 12 bases agree with TRBD2. The V gene's germline CDR1 is WSHSY and CDR2 SAAADI. V trimming: 0 bases; J trimming: 6 bases; junction bases outside the gene matches: 3. The CDR3 is made up of 15 amino acids. The CDR3, as DNA: TGCGCCAGCAGTGAGTCGATGACTAGCGGGAGCGAGCAGTACTTC. This translates into CASSESMTSGSEQYF.

This clone occurred once. The J gene is TRBJ2-2, the V gene TRBV7-3, with 8 bases that match TRBD2. V was clipped by 0 bases and J by 7 bases; unmatched bases: 10. Germline CDR1 and CDR2: SGHTA and FQGTGA. The CDR3 has 17 residues. The CDR3 nucleotides read TGTGCCAGCAGCTTAACCCGCGGGGGGCCCCGTGGCGGGGAGCTGTTTTTT. This gives the protein CASSLTRGGPRGGELFF.